The present TCR beta chain was sequenced within a study of molecular identifiers for immune sequencing clone quantification. Study-level points and caveats: Clones with over 20 RNA copies captured over 99% of effector molecules but under 1% of naive ones. The sizes of highly expanded clones could be underestimated when identical TCR molecules share a barcode.

For naive CD8 T cells, sorting used the CD8+CD4-CCR7+CD45RA+ phenotype. This CDR3 comprises 14 residues. Germline V gene data show CDR1 as SGHDT and CDR2 as YYEEEE. Trimming pared 1 base from V and 6 bases from J, leaving 10 bases between. TCR libraries were built in bulk with a published protocol and specific TCR primers. TCRdb recomputed calls from the PCR reads with MiXCR, one row per CDR3 protein. The sample yields about 640,000 distinct CDR3 sequences, 20% seen once. On this clonotype itself: Its antigen is as yet unknown.

Sequenced material: naive CD8+ T cells from blood, with Jurkat cell RNA spiked in. The sample's subset: FACS-sorted CD8+CD4-CCR7+CD45RA+ naive T cells. The chain uses TRBV5-6 and TRBJ2-2; D not resolved. The TCR comes from a human donor in good health. Some libraries in this study had Jurkat cell RNA spiked in. The CDR3 DNA reads TGTGCCAGCAGCTTGAAGGCGAGAGCCGGGGAGCTGTTTTTT. Translation gives CASSLKARAGELFF.